Sequencing of this T cell receptor (beta chain) was carried out in a study of circulating and synovial CD4+ cells in juvenile arthritis. Overall study findings and caveats: Compared with bulk blood, circulating pathogenic-like lymphocytes shared substantially more CDR3 sequences with synovial T cells. These repertoires were less diverse than bulk blood CD4 repertoires. Measured synovium overlap likely understates the true shared repertoire.

Concerning this clone itself: Antigen: not known.

Profiling relied on immunoSEQ multiplex PCR, and the TCRdb table lists in-frame clones only, not all of them. The sample shows 15,000 to 20,000 clones, around nine tenths of them seen only once. This CDR3 contains 15 residues. CDR1 SNHLY and CDR2 FYNNEI come from the germline V gene. V lost 5 bases to trimming and J lost 5 bases, with 16 bases between them. Patients with active juvenile idiopathic arthritis donated these samples. The rearrangement uses TRBV2 and TRBJ1-5, with D possibly matching TRBD1 (5 bases). The clonotype was recovered from a human donor with juvenile idiopathic arthritis. Sample: CD4+ T cells from blood. CDR3 region: CASSPTGGGDQPQHF. The CDR3 DNA follows: TGTGCCAGCAGTCCTACAGGCGGGGGAGATCAGCCCCAGCATTTT.